These 22 T cell receptor beta chains were sequenced from one sample in a study of T cell repertoires in cytomegalovirus infection. TCRdb ran MiXCR on the reads and lists one entry per CDR3 protein. The sample shows about 310,000 distinct CDR3 sequences, roughly 25% of them seen only once. No antigen has been assigned to these receptors. Sequences were derived from cultured PBMCs, sampled from culture after CMV antigen stimulation. All receptors come from a human donor in good health (CMV status not recorded). Some clones in this sample may be carry-over from other donors' samples.

Many counts were recorded for this clonotype. The J gene is TRBJ2-3, the V gene TRBV28; the D gene is possibly TRBD2 (5 bases). The CDR3 has 14 amino acids. Germline V gives CDR1 MDHEN, CDR2 SYDVKM. V lost 4 bases and J 2 bases, leaving 10 bases between the germline ends. In nucleotides, the CDR3 is TGTGCCAGCAGTTCTGGAGGATTCACAGATACGCAGTATTTT. Translating it yields CASSSGGFTDTQYF.

V gene TRBV4-1 combines with J gene TRBJ1-4; D unresolved. Germline V lookup: CDR1 MGHRA, CDR2 YSYEKL. Between the trimmed V and J ends, which lost 0 bases and 8 bases, there was a span of 16 bases. The CDR3 has 16 amino acids. The CDR3 coding sequence is TGCGCCAGCAGCCAAGAGGGGAGAACATCAGGAGAAAAACTGTTTTTT. This encodes CASSQEGRTSGEKLFF.

There are a few counts of this clonotype. This sequence joins TRBV19 and TRBJ2-1; 8 bases agree with TRBD2. Germline V gene data show CDR1 as LNHDA and CDR2 as SQIVND (reference sequence). The trim removed 6 bases at V and 8 bases at J, leaving 3 bases unmatched. The length of the CDR3 is 12 residues. CDR3 in amino acids: CASRPGGDEQFF. The CDR3 nucleotides read TGTGCCAGTAGACCCGGGGGGGATGAGCAGTTCTTC.

The rearrangement joins TRBV30 to TRBJ2-6; a possible D gene is TRBD1 (5 bases). The CDR3 sequence is 16 residues long. Trimming cost V 3 bases and J 0 bases, with 12 bases left between them. Germline lookup yields CDR1 GTSNPN and CDR2 SVGIG (reference sequence). Here the CDR3 DNA reads TGTGCCTGGAGGAGGACACAGAGCTCTGGGGCCAACGTCCTGACTTTC. It codes for CAWRRTQSSGANVLTF.

This chain joins TRBV7-2 and TRBJ2-5, with TRBD2 as a possible D gene (6 bases). The CDR3 length is 12 residues. Germline-derived CDR1 and CDR2 are SGHTA and FQGNSA. Trimming took off 7 bases at V and 5 bases at J, with 11 bases between the two ends. As DNA, the CDR3 is TGTGCCAGCAACCGACTAGGGGAGACCCAGTACTTC. As protein: CASNRLGETQYF.

This rearrangement joins TRBV15 to TRBJ2-1, with a weak D call TRBD2 (6 bases). V was pared by 0 bases and J by 4 bases, with 10 bases between. The V gene's germline CDR1 is LNHNV and CDR2 YYDKDF (reference sequence). This CDR3 is built from 15 residues. DNA of the CDR3: TGTGCCACCAGCAGAGATGCGGGATCGTACAATGAGCAGTTCTTC. Translated: CATSRDAGSYNEQFF. Drawing the rest from reference TRBV15 and TRBJ2-1, the complete variable domain is DAMVIQNPRYQVTQFGKPVTLSCSQTLNHNVMYWYQQKSSQAPKLLFHYYDKDFNNEADTPDNFQSRRPNTSFCFLDIRSPGLGDTAMYLCATSRDAGSYNEQFFGPGTRLTVL.

This clonotype showed up many times. This chain links TRBV11-1 with TRBJ1-4, with 7 bases aligning to TRBD1. Germline CDR1 SGHAT, CDR2 FQDESV (reference sequence). Trimming took 5 bases from V and 12 from J; bases not matched to a gene: 12. The CDR3 spans 14 residues. The CDR3 DNA reads as TGTGCCAGCAGCAAAGCCGGGACAGAAGTGGAACTGTTTTTT. This sequence encodes CASSKAGTEVELFF.

The chain is built from TRBV5-6 and TRBJ2-1; 13 bases fit TRBD2. The germline gives CDR1 SGHDT, CDR2 YYEEEE. J lost 10 bases, V lost 4 bases, and 8 bases had no gene match. The CDR3 spans 15 residues. DNA for the CDR3: TGTGCCAGCAGCACCAGGACTAGCGGGAGCGGAGAGCAGTTCTTC. This gives the protein CASSTRTSGSGEQFF.

The chain joins TRBV28 to TRBJ2-7, with a weak D call TRBD1 (5 bases). With 2 bases removed from V and 3 bases from J, the gap between germline ends came to 11 bases. Germline CDR1 reads MDHEN; CDR2 reads SYDVKM. The CDR3 totals 14 residues. CDR3 sequence: CASSLITGLYEQYF. The CDR3 DNA sequence: TGTGCCAGCAGTTTAATAACAGGCCTCTACGAGCAGTACTTC.

The V and J genes are TRBV5-1 and TRBJ2-7; 7 positions match TRBD2. With V trimmed by 0 bases and J by 3 bases, 3 bases remained unmatched. CDR3 size: 14 residues. Germline V gene sequence: CDR1 SGHRS, CDR2 YFSETQ. The CDR3 reads CASSLDGRVYEQYV. The CDR3 nucleotides read TGCGCCAGCAGCTTGGATGGGAGGGTCTACGAGCAGTACGTC.

There are many counts of this clonotype. V usage is TRBV28 and J usage is TRBJ2-7; D is possibly TRBD1 or TRBD2 (6 bases each). The CDR3 runs 15 residues. The V gene's germline CDR1 is MDHEN and CDR2 SYDVKM. Trimming pared 6 bases from V and 5 bases from J, leaving 20 bases between. CDR3 sequence (DNA): TGTGCCAGCAGCGAGAGTTGGGCAGGGGAGGACGAGCAGTACGTC. It translates to CASSESWAGEDEQYV.

The chain couples TRBV5-6 to TRBJ1-2, with D possibly being TRBD1 (6 bases). CDR3 length equals 15 residues. CDR1 is SGHDT, CDR2 YYEEEE, per germline. V lost 6 bases, J lost 2 bases, and 17 bases lay in between. CDR3: CASILQGLFNYGYTF. CDR3 DNA sequence: TGTGCCAGCATCCTACAGGGCCTCTTCAACTATGGCTACACCTTC.

The chain combines TRBV6-5 with TRBJ2-7, with D perhaps given as TRBD1 or TRBD2 (5 bases each). Germline loops: CDR1 MNHEY, CDR2 SVGAGI. The ends were cut back, 9 bases at V and 2 bases at J, with 17 bases in the middle. The CDR3 is made up of 14 amino acids. CDR3 region: CASFSRDGTYEQYF. CDR3 sequence (DNA): TGTGCCAGTTTTAGCAGGGACGGCACCTACGAGCAGTACTTC.

This clonotype was counted between two and nine times. J is TRBJ2-3 and V is TRBV20-1, with D unclear. CDR3 length: 11 residues. V lost 6 bases and J lost 6, with 10 bases in between. The V gene's germline CDR1 is DFQATT and CDR2 SNEGSKA (reference sequence). The CDR3 region is CSAGQRDTQYF. The CDR3 DNA sequence: TGCAGTGCCGGCCAGCGCGATACGCAGTATTTT.

This chain uses TRBV6-2 or TRBV6-3 with TRBJ2-5; TRBD2 agrees at 10 bases. The junction had 7 bases not matched to a gene; V was cut back by 2 bases and J by 4 bases. The germline V gene encodes CDR1 MNHEY and CDR2 SVGEGT. The CDR3 loop spans 16 amino acids. In DNA form, the CDR3 reads TGTGCCAGCAGTTACCTCGGGACTAGCGAGCGAGAGACCCAGTACTTC. This encodes CASSYLGTSERETQYF.

This clonotype was observed many times. V and J are TRBV7-2 and TRBJ1-1; D gene ambiguous. Trimming cost V 5 bases and J 1 base, with 14 bases left between them. CDR1 is SGHTA, CDR2 FQGNSA, per germline. There are 15 residues in the CDR3. CDR3 region: CASSPAGYRNTEAFF. In DNA form, the CDR3 reads TGTGCCAGCAGCCCAGCGGGATACAGGAACACTGAAGCTTTCTTT.

This clonotype was found a few times. The V call is TRBV7-3, the J call TRBJ2-1; 10 bases fit TRBD2. Germline CDR1 SGHTA, CDR2 FQGTGA. Trimming at V came to 5 bases and at J to 8 bases, leaving 15 bases not matched to a gene. The CDR3 spans 17 residues. The CDR3 reads CASSQASGSRGGYEQFF. The CDR3 nucleotides read TGTGCCAGCAGCCAGGCTAGCGGGAGCCGGGGGGGGTATGAGCAGTTCTTC. Variable domain in full (rest from reference TRBV7-3 and TRBJ2-1): GAGVSQTPSNKVTEKGKYVELRCDPISGHTALYWYRQSLGQGPEFLIYFQGTGAADDSGLPNDRFFAVRPEGSVSTLKIQRTERGDSAVYLCASSQASGSRGGYEQFFGPGTRLTVL.

This chain joins TRBV2 and TRBJ2-1; 16 positions agree with TRBD2. Trimming cost V 4 bases and J 0 bases; bases outside gene matches: 6. The CDR3 has 19 residues. Germline V gene sequence: CDR1 SNHLY, CDR2 FYNNEI. In DNA form, the CDR3 reads TGTGCCAGCAGTGGGGGACTAGCGGGAGGGCTGGGCTCCTACAATGAGCAGTTCTTC. This codes for CASSGGLAGGLGSYNEQFF.

The sample holds a few counts of this clonotype. The chain links TRBV9 to TRBJ2-1; 7 bases agree with TRBD1. This CDR3 is built from 19 residues. The V gene's germline CDR1 is SGDLS and CDR2 YYNGEE. J was trimmed by 9 bases and V by 2 bases; bases with no gene match: 23. For the CDR3, the DNA is TGTGCCAGCAGCGTGGTGGGGCAGGGGGTAGGATCGGGACCAGGTGAGCAGTTCTTC. This sequence encodes CASSVVGQGVGSGPGEQFF.

J is TRBJ2-1 and V is TRBV4-2, with 8 bases matching TRBD2. This CDR3 is 15 amino acids long. V shed 1 base, J shed 6 bases, and the junction held 5 bases outside the gene matches. Germline CDR1 is LGHNA and CDR2 is YNFKEQ. The CDR3 loop reads CASSQAGGTSNEQFF. For the CDR3, the DNA is TGTGCCAGCAGCCAAGCGGGGGGGACTTCCAATGAGCAGTTCTTC.

In this sample, this clonotype turned up many times. The chain is built from TRBV7-2 and TRBJ2-3; no reliable D call. The length of the CDR3 is 15 residues. Deletions cut 4 bases from V and 1 base from J, with 12 bases between. In germline, CDR1 is SGHTA, CDR2 FQGNSA. The CDR3 is CASSSRFGRTDTQYF. The CDR3 DNA sequence: TGTGCCAGCAGCTCCCGTTTTGGGCGCACAGATACGCAGTATTTT.

There are a few counts of this clonotype. CDR3: CASSIDETGLSYNSPLHF. The DNA of the CDR3 is TGTGCCAGTAGTATAGATGAAACAGGCCTCTCCTATAATTCACCCCTCCACTTT. The V and J genes are TRBV19 and TRBJ1-6; D is possibly TRBD1 (5 bases). The CDR3 covers 18 residues. Germline lookup yields CDR1 LNHDA and CDR2 SQIVND (reference sequence). V was cut by 0 bases and J by 0 bases, with 12 bases left in between. Based on the CDR3 plus reference TRBV19 and TRBJ1-6, the full variable domain is DGGITQSPKYLFRKEGQNVTLSCEQNLNHDAMYWYRQDPGQGLRLIYYSQIVNDFQKGDIAEGYSVSREKKESFPLTVTSAQKNPTAFYLCASSIDETGLSYNSPLHFGNGTRLTVT.